This TCR beta chain was retrieved from a study of CD8 T cells in ankylosing spondylitis. This clonotype has a handful of counts. The antigen remains undetermined. CDR1 is SGHTA and CDR2 is FQGNSA in the germline V gene. CDR3 size: 16 residues. V was shortened by 5 bases and J by 6 bases, with 19 bases between the two germline ends. General study points: Among TCR beta sequences, a motif of eight or nine highly homologous variants appeared characteristic of ankylosing spondylitis blood.

A quantitative 5'-RACE method, one with molecular barcodes, was used to make TCR beta libraries. TCRdb re-derived calls from the 5' RACE reads in MiXCR, one entry per CDR3 protein. Among about 340,000 distinct CDR3 sequences, approximately 15% were seen once, and the ten largest hold approximately 1%. This clonotype was obtained from a male donor with ankylosing spondylitis or in good health (not recorded which). Sequenced: blood, either unsorted or a sorted T cell fraction (not recorded which). The chain is built from TRBV7-2 and TRBJ2-2; D might be TRBD1 (5 bases). The CDR3 region has the DNA TGTGCCAGCAGCCACTCATTGACAGAAAGGGCCGGGGAGCTGTTTTTT. Amino acids: CASSHSLTERAGELFF.